Listed below are T cell receptor beta chains from one sample, sequenced in a study of blood T cell repertoires in COVID-19. Here immunoSEQ multiplex PCR was the method, and the copy in TCRdb shows in-frame clones only, minus some. The sample carries around 200,000 clones, over 75% recorded once. Sequenced sample: peripheral blood. Receptors were obtained from a human donor with active or convalescent COVID-19. The donor label of this sample is uncertain. Each CDR3 is given with its conserved first and last residue. D genes are given only for firm matches. Clone size is not always given. Where it is, it says once, few, many or a class for expanded clones.

TRBJ2-7,.,16,.,TRBV28,CASSSPIGAGAYEQYF,TGTGCCAGCAGTTCGCCGATTGGGGCAGGGGCCTACGAGCAGTACTTC
TRBJ1-1,.,15,.,TRBV9,CASSVVSRRGTEAFF,TGTGCCAGCAGCGTAGTTTCTCGGCGGGGCACTGAAGCTTTCTTT
TRBJ2-1,TRBD1,15,.,TRBV4-3,CASSQKWDRAGEQFF,TGCGCCAGCAGCCAAAAGTGGGACAGGGCTGGTGAGCAGTTCTTC
TRBJ1-1,.,11,.,TRBV7-9,CASSLTGIAFF,TGTGCCAGCAGCTTAACCGGGATAGCTTTCTTT
TRBJ2-1,.,15,.,TRBV9,CASSVSLGLPNEQFF,TGTGCCAGCAGCGTCAGCTTGGGACTTCCTAATGAGCAGTTCTTC
TRBJ2-2,TRBD2,16,.,TRBV29-1,CSVGCGFSGRAGELFF,TGCAGCGTTGGATGCGGTTTTAGCGGGAGGGCCGGGGAGCTGTTTTTT
TRBJ2-7,TRBD2,16,.,TRBV28,CASSSPASGGAWEQYF,TGTGCCAGCAGCTCTCCCGCTAGCGGGGGGGCCTGGGAGCAGTACTTC
TRBJ2-5,.,14,.,TRBV13,CASSLGQGAKTQYF,TGTGCCAGCAGCTTAGGTCAAGGGGCGAAGACCCAGTACTTC
TRBJ2-3,.,14,.,TRBV6-2/TRBV6-3,CASSPLAPRDTQYF,TGTGCCAGCAGCCCCCTAGCCCCCCGGGATACGCAGTATTTT
TRBJ1-2,.,16,.,TRBV6-1,CASSEASWAGRYGYTF,TGTGCCAGCAGTGAAGCGAGTTGGGCAGGGAGGTATGGCTACACCTTC
TRBJ1-2,.,13,.,TRBV19,CASIAGANYGYTF,TGTGCCAGTATTGCAGGGGCTAACTATGGCTACACCTTC
TRBJ1-3,.,14,.,TRBV19,CASDTSLSGNTIYF,TGTGCCAGTGATACAAGTCTTTCTGGAAACACCATATATTTT
TRBJ2-3,TRBD2,15,few,TRBV7-8,CASSLASGRTDTQYF,TGTGCCAGCAGCTTAGCTAGCGGGCGCACAGATACGCAGTATTTT
TRBJ2-7,.,13,.,TRBV15,CATSREKGDEQYF,TGTGCCACCAGCAGAGAAAAAGGAGACGAGCAGTACTTC
TRBJ2-3,.,13,.,TRBV3-1/TRBV3-2,CASSQVEGDTQYF,TGTGCCAGCAGCCAAGTTGAGGGAGATACGCAGTATTTT
TRBJ1-6,.,16,.,TRBV28,CASSLMASSYNSPLHF,TGTGCCAGCAGTTTAATGGCCAGCTCCTATAATTCACCCCTCCACTTT
TRBJ1-5,TRBD1,15,.,TRBV6-1,CASSDDRGYLQPQHF,TGTGCCAGCAGTGACGACAGGGGGTATTTGCAGCCCCAGCATTTT
TRBJ2-3,TRBD2,18,once,TRBV5-1,CASSYSLLAGGGTDTQYF,TGCGCCAGCAGCTACTCTTTACTAGCGGGGGGAGGCACAGATACGCAGTATTTT
TRBJ1-4,.,14,.,TRBV6-5,CASRKGDTSEKLFF,TGTGCCAGCAGGAAGGGGGACACCTCCGAAAAACTGTTTTTT
TRBJ1-1,.,12,.,TRBV19,CASLTWPTEAFF,TGTGCCAGTTTAACCTGGCCCACTGAAGCTTTCTTT
TRBJ1-2,TRBD1,14,.,TRBV5-5,CASSAGQRYSGYTF,TGTGCCAGCAGCGCGGGACAGAGGTATAGTGGCTACACCTTC
TRBJ2-3,.,13,once,TRBV24-1,CATGEEVADTQYF,TGTGCCACCGGCGAGGAGGTCGCAGATACGCAGTATTTT
TRBJ2-2,TRBD1,14,.,TRBV27,CASRPGTGPGELFF,TGTGCCAGCAGACCCGGGACAGGGCCCGGGGAGCTGTTTTTT
TRBJ1-1,TRBD1,15,once,TRBV28,CASRRRTGKNTEAFF,TGTGCCAGCAGACGCAGGACAGGCAAAAACACTGAAGCTTTCTTT
TRBJ2-7,.,12,.,TRBV5-6,CASSSGSYEQYF,TGTGCCAGCAGCTCGGGGTCCTACGAGCAGTACTTC
TRBJ2-5,TRBD2,15,.,TRBV5-5,CASSYRGVATETQYF,TGTGCCAGCAGCTACCGGGGGGTAGCGACGGAGACCCAGTACTTC
TRBJ1-5,.,12,.,TRBV21-1,CASSINRGPQHF,TGTGCCAGCAGCATCAACAGGGGGCCCCAGCATTTT
TRBJ1-5,.,15,.,TRBV6-2/TRBV6-3,CASSNLDGVNQPQHF,TGTGCCAGCAGCAACCTCGACGGGGTAAATCAGCCCCAGCATTTT
TRBJ2-7,TRBD2,14,.,TRBV5-4,CASSGGLRGDEQYF,TGTGCCAGCAGCGGCGGACTCCGGGGGGACGAGCAGTACTTC
TRBJ1-2,TRBD1,14,.,TRBV6-5,CASSYGQGRAGYTF,TGTGCCAGCAGCTACGGACAGGGAAGGGCTGGCTACACCTTC
TRBJ1-2,TRBD1,15,few,TRBV2,CASTITGQGHRGYTF,TGTGCCAGCACAATCACCGGACAGGGACATAGGGGCTACACCTTC
TRBJ1-4,.,15,.,TRBV7-2,CASSPRTGLNEKLFF,TGTGCCAGCAGCCCTCGGACGGGACTTAATGAAAAACTGTTTTTT
TRBJ2-3,TRBD2,16,.,TRBV5-1,CASSGGLAGGKDTQYF,TGCGCCAGCAGCGGGGGACTAGCGGGGGGAAAAGATACGCAGTATTTT
TRBJ1-2,.,15,.,TRBV2,CASIANGQSSYGYTF,TGTGCCAGCATAGCAAACGGACAGTCATCCTATGGCTACACCTTC
TRBJ2-3,.,12,few,TRBV6-5,CASKNRLDTQYF,TGTGCCAGTAAGAACAGGCTAGATACGCAGTATTTT
TRBJ1-3,.,13,.,TRBV9,CASSVAGRGTIYF,TGTGCCAGCAGCGTAGCTGGCAGGGGTACCATATATTTT
TRBJ1-5,.,14,.,TRBV27,CASSPSGINQPQHF,TGTGCCAGCAGTCCCTCGGGGATCAATCAGCCCCAGCATTTT
TRBJ2-1,TRBD2,15,.,TRBV7-9,CASSPGLAVYNEQFF,TGTGCCAGCAGCCCAGGACTAGCGGTCTACAATGAGCAGTTCTTC
TRBJ1-2,.,12,.,TRBV30,CAWTPLVGGYTF,TGTGCCTGGACCCCTTTGGTCGGTGGCTACACCTTC
TRBJ2-7,.,16,.,TRBV27,CASSLSATFSSYERYF,TGTGCCAGCAGTTTATCAGCGACCTTTAGCTCCTACGAGCGGTACTTC
TRBJ2-7,.,11,.,TRBV2,CASKEGYEQYF,TGTGCCAGCAAGGAGGGCTACGAGCAGTACTTC
TRBJ2-1,TRBD2,13,.,TRBV7-2,CASSPGLAGGQFF,TGTGCCAGCAGCCCGGGACTAGCGGGGGGCCAGTTCTTC
TRBJ1-6,.,13,.,TRBV12-3/TRBV12-4,CASSLGPTLSLHF,TGTGCCAGCAGTCTTGGGCCAACTCTATCCCTCCACTTT
TRBJ2-2,.,16,.,TRBV3-1/TRBV3-2,CASSQRQVAGTGELFF,TGTGCCAGCAGCCAACGTCAGGTCGCGGGGACCGGGGAGCTGTTTTTT
TRBJ2-7,TRBD2,13,.,TRBV11-2,CASSLGGTSGFLF,TGTGCCAGCAGCTTAGGAGGGACTAGCGGGTTCCTCTTC
TRBJ2-5,.,17,few,TRBV19,CASSIRMMASREETQYF,TGTGCCAGTAGTATTCGAATGATGGCTAGTAGGGAGGAGACCCAGTACTTC
TRBJ2-7,TRBD2,16,.,TRBV4-3,CASSQEYSGRIYEQYF,TGCGCCAGCAGCCAAGAGTATAGCGGGCGGATATACGAGCAGTACTTC
TRBJ2-7,.,15,.,TRBV6-5,CASLILTGWTYEQYF,TGTGCCAGCTTGATTCTGACAGGATGGACCTACGAGCAGTACTTC
TRBJ2-5,.,12,.,TRBV30,CAWARRGLSKYF,TGTGCCTGGGCTCGACGAGGCCTTTCAAAGTACTTC
TRBJ2-1,TRBD2,16,.,TRBV18,CASSPWAGVRDNEQFF,TGTGCCAGCTCACCATGGGCGGGAGTTCGGGATAATGAGCAGTTCTTC
TRBJ2-5,TRBD2,15,.,TRBV24-1,CATSARGRGGETQYF,TGTGCCACCAGTGCCCGCGGGAGGGGGGGTGAGACCCAGTACTTC